This is a list of T cell receptor beta chains from one sample in a study of cytomegalovirus exposure and HLA in healthy donors. The protocol was immunoSEQ multiplex PCR, while the TCRdb copy is restricted to in-frame clones and leaves out a portion. Among about 160,000 clones listed, less than 85% were seen once. Sequenced material: PBMCs. The receptors were gathered from a man aged 45 to 65 in good health and CMV-seropositive. Both conserved end residues are part of each CDR3. A D gene is named only where the DNA matches it firmly. Not all rows give a size; the values are once, few, many and, for expanded clones, a class.

v_call	d_call	clone_size	j_call	cdr3_nt	cdr3_aa
TRBV4-2	TRBD1	NA	TRBJ1-1	TGTGCCAGCAGCCAGATGCGGGACAGGAACACTGAAGCTTTCTTT	CASSQMRDRNTEAFF
TRBV5-1	TRBD2	NA	TRBJ2-3	TGCGCCAGCAGCTTGGGACTAGCGTCGGATACGCAGTATTTT	CASSLGLASDTQYF
TRBV18	TRBD1	NA	TRBJ1-1	TGTGCCAGCTCGCCCGGGACAGGGGGTGCCACTGAAGCTTTCTTT	CASSPGTGGATEAFF
TRBV7-8	TRBD2	NA	TRBJ2-3	TGTGCCAGCAGCTTCCTCAGGCGGGAGGAGGGAGATACGCAGTATTTT	CASSFLRREEGDTQYF
TRBV5-1	NA	NA	TRBJ1-1	TGCGCCAGCAGCATTCGGGACTCCCCGGAGGCTTTCTTT	CASSIRDSPEAFF
TRBV10-2	TRBD1	NA	TRBJ1-2	TGCGCCAGCAGTGTGGGGACAGGGAGACTAGGCTATGGCTACACCTTC	CASSVGTGRLGYGYTF
TRBV5-1	NA	NA	TRBJ1-2	TGCGCCAGCAGCTTGTCGGTTTCTAACTATGGCTACACCTTC	CASSLSVSNYGYTF
TRBV5-1	TRBD2	few	TRBJ2-3	TGCGCCAGCAGCTTGGAGCGGGGGATCCTGGATACGCAGTATTTT	CASSLERGILDTQYF
TRBV29-1	TRBD1	NA	TRBJ1-3	TGCAGCGTTGGGGACAGGGCGGCCGGAAACACCATATATTTT	CSVGDRAAGNTIYF
TRBV7-9	NA	NA	TRBJ2-7	TGTGCCAGCAGCAAGGTCAGGGGACGGGAGCAGTACTTC	CASSKVRGREQYF
TRBV6-1	NA	NA	TRBJ2-5	TGTGCCAGCAGTGCAATCGGGATTCAAGAGACCCAGTACTTC	CASSAIGIQETQYF
TRBV27	TRBD2	once	TRBJ2-7	TGTGCCAGCAGTCAGCGGGGCTCCTACGAGCAGTACTTC	CASSQRGSYEQYF
TRBV6-6	TRBD1	NA	TRBJ1-4	TGTGCCAGCAGTTGGACAGGGGGAGGTGAAAAACTGTTTTTT	CASSWTGGGEKLFF
TRBV6-6	TRBD1	NA	TRBJ1-2	TGTGCCAGCAGTTACCCGGGACAGGGCAGAGATGGCTACACCTTC	CASSYPGQGRDGYTF
TRBV27	NA	NA	TRBJ1-5	TGTGCCAGCAGTTTACGGGGTAGCAATCAGCCCCAGCATTTT	CASSLRGSNQPQHF
TRBV10-3	NA	NA	TRBJ1-1	TGTGCCATCAGTGAGTCGTTCACTGGAGCAGACACTGAAGCTTTCTTT	CAISESFTGADTEAFF
TRBV11-2	NA	NA	TRBJ2-3	TGTGCCAGCAGCCTCGTCACAGATACGCAGTATTTT	CASSLVTDTQYF
TRBV7-9	NA	NA	TRBJ1-1	TGTGCCAGCAGCTTAGAGGGAGGCACTGAAGCTTTCTTT	CASSLEGGTEAFF
TRBV18	NA	NA	TRBJ2-2	TGTGCCAGCTCATCCCAGGGAACCGGGGAGCTGTTTTTT	CASSSQGTGELFF
TRBV6-6	TRBD2	NA	TRBJ2-2	TGTGCCAGCAGGCTTAGCGGGGTGGTGGCCGGGGAGCTGTTTTTT	CASRLSGVVAGELFF
TRBV6-6	TRBD1	NA	TRBJ1-1	TGTGCCAGCAGTTACGGGACAGACTCTGAAGCTTTCTTT	CASSYGTDSEAFF
TRBV23-1	NA	NA	TRBJ2-7	TGCGCCAGCAGTCAATCCGTCGAGTACGAGCAGTACTTC	CASSQSVEYEQYF
TRBV6-6	NA	NA	TRBJ2-1	TGTGCCAGCAAGACTCAGGGCCATGAGCAGTTCTTC	CASKTQGHEQFF
TRBV2	TRBD2	NA	TRBJ2-1	TGTGCCAGCATTAGCCAGGGAGCGGGAGGTGAGCAGTTCTTC	CASISQGAGGEQFF
TRBV30	TRBD2	NA	TRBJ2-5	TGTGCCTGGAGTTTAGGACTAGCGGGAGTGGCGGGGGAAACCCAGTACTTC	CAWSLGLAGVAGETQYF
TRBV5-6	NA	NA	TRBJ1-5	TGTGCCAGCAGTCAGCAGGGGTACAATCAGCCCCAGCATTTT	CASSQQGYNQPQHF
TRBV18	TRBD1	NA	TRBJ2-1	TGTGCCAGCTCCCGCTACAGGGGCAGTGAGCAGTTCTTC	CASSRYRGSEQFF
TRBV28	NA	NA	TRBJ1-5	TGTGCCAGCAGTTCTCTAAGGGGGTCCCAGCATTTT	CASSSLRGSQHF
TRBV29-1	NA	NA	TRBJ2-7	TGCAGCGTGGCCCCTTCTAGCTCCTACGAGCAGTACTTC	CSVAPSSSYEQYF
TRBV6-1	NA	NA	TRBJ1-2	TGTGCCAGCAGTGAAAGGGGTGGGGGCGAAGGCTATGGCTACACCTTC	CASSERGGGEGYGYTF
TRBV27	NA	NA	TRBJ2-7	TGTGCCAGCAGTCCGAACACGGGGATCTCCTACGAGCAGTACTTC	CASSPNTGISYEQYF
TRBV4-1	NA	NA	TRBJ1-6	TGCGCCAGCAGCCGGACAGCCGGGGTTTCACCCCTCCACTTT	CASSRTAGVSPLHF
TRBV7-9	NA	NA	TRBJ1-2	TGTGCCAGCAGCTCGTTACAGGGCCACGGCTATGGCTACACCTTC	CASSSLQGHGYGYTF
TRBV5-1	NA	NA	TRBJ1-1	TGCGCCAGCAGCGGACTTGGGGGCCGGACTGAAGCTTTCTTT	CASSGLGGRTEAFF
TRBV7-9	TRBD2	NA	TRBJ2-7	TGTGCCAGCAGCTCTTGGGAGGGAGGGGAGCAGTACTTC	CASSSWEGGEQYF
TRBV19	TRBD1	NA	TRBJ1-2	TGTGCCAGTAGGGCGACAGGGGGCTCCTATGGCTACACCTTC	CASRATGGSYGYTF
TRBV20-1	NA	few	TRBJ2-7	TGCAGTGCTAGCCGGGACTACGAGCAGTACTTC	CSASRDYEQYF
TRBV5-1	TRBD1	NA	TRBJ2-2	TGCGCCAGCAGCTTCCGGACAGGGACGAACACCGGGGAGCTGTTTTTT	CASSFRTGTNTGELFF
TRBV11-2	NA	NA	TRBJ2-3	TGTGCCAGCAGCTTATCTTTATCAGGCCCAGATACGCAGTATTTT	CASSLSLSGPDTQYF
TRBV27	TRBD1	NA	TRBJ2-2	TGTGCCAGCAGGGGGACAGGGGATTTCCGGGAGCTGTTTTTT	CASRGTGDFRELFF
TRBV6-5	TRBD1	NA	TRBJ2-7	TGTGCCAGCAGCCCGCGGACAGGGTACTACGAGCAGTACTTC	CASSPRTGYYEQYF
TRBV5-1	NA	NA	TRBJ2-5	TGCGCCAGCAGCGATAGCGGTAGGGAGACCCAGTACTTC	CASSDSGRETQYF
TRBV14	TRBD1	NA	TRBJ2-7	TGTGCCAGCAGCCTCAGGACAGGTAACGAGCAGTACTTC	CASSLRTGNEQYF